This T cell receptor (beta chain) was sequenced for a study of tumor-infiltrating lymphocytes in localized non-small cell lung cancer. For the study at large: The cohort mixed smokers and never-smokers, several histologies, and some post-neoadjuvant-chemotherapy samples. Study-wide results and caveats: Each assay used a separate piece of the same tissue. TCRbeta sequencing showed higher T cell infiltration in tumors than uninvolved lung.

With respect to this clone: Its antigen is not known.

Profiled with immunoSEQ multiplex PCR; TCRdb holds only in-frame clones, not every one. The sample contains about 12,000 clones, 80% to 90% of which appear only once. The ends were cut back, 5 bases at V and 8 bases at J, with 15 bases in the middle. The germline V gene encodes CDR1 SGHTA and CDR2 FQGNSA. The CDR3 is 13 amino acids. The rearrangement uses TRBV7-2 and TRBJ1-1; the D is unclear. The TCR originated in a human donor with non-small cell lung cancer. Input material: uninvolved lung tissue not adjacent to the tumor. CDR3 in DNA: TGTGCCAGCAGCCGCGACGGCATAACCGAAGCTTTCTTT. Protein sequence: CASSRDGITEAFF.